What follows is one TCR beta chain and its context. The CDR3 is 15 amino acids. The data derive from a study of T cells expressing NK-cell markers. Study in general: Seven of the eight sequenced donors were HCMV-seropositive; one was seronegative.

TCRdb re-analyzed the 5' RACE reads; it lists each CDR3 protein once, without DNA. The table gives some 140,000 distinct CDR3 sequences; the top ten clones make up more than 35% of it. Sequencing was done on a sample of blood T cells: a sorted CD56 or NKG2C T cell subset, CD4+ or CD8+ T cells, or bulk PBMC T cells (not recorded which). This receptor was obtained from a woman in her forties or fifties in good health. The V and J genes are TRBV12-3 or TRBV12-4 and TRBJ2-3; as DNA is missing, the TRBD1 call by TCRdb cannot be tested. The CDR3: CASSLRGGIWDTQYF.